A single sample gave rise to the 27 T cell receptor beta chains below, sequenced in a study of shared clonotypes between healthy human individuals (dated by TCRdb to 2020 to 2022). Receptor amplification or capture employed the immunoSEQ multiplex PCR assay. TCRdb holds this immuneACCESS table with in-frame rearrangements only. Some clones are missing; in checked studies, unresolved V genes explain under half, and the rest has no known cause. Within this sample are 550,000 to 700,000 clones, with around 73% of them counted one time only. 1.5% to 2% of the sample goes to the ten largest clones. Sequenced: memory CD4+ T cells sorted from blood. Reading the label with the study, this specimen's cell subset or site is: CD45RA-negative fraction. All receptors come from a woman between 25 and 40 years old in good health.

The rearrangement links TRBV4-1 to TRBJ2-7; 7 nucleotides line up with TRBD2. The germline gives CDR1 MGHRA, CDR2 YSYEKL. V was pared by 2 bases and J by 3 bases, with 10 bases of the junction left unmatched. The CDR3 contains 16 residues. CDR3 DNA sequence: TGCGCCAGCAGCCAAAGAGGAGCGGGACTCGTCTACGAGCAGTACTTC. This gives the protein CASSQRGAGLVYEQYF.

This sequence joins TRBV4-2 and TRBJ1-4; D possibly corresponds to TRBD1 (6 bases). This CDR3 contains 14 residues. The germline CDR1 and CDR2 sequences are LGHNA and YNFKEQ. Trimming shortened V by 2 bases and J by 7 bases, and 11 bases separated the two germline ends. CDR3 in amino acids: CASSQLLGGEKLFF. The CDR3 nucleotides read TGTGCCAGCAGCCAACTTTTAGGGGGTGAAAAACTGTTTTTT.

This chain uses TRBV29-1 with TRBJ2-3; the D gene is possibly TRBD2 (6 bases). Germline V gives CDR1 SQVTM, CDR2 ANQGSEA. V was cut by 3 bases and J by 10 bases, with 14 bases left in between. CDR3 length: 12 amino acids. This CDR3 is CSVDLTRRAQYF. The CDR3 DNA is TGCAGCGTTGATCTTACTCGGAGGGCGCAGTATTTT.

CDR3 amino acids: CATSRVTQSDSNQPQHF. In DNA form, the CDR3 reads TGTGCCACCAGCAGAGTAACGCAGTCCGATAGCAATCAGCCCCAGCATTTT. The V and J genes are TRBV15 and TRBJ1-5; D is unresolved. The germline V and J ends were trimmed by 1 base and 0 bases, with 13 bases remaining between them. Germline CDR1 reads LNHNV; CDR2 reads YYDKDF (reference sequence). The CDR3 sequence is 17 residues long.

CDR3 loop: CASSRYDSAGNTIYF. In DNA, the CDR3 is TGTGCCAGCAGCCGTTACGACAGTGCTGGAAACACCATATATTTT. The chain links TRBV11-2 to TRBJ1-3, with a weak D call TRBD1 (5 bases). Trimming cost V 5 bases and J 2 bases, with 13 bases left between them. CDR3 length: 15 amino acids. Germline loops: CDR1 SGHAT, CDR2 FQNNGV.

As DNA, the CDR3 is TGTGCCAGCAGTATGGGACATCGCTCCTACAATGAGCAGTTCTTC. Protein product: CASSMGHRSYNEQFF. The genes are TRBV6-5 and TRBJ2-1; TRBD1 might be the D (6 bases). Per germline, CDR1 MNHEY and CDR2 SVGAGI. There are 15 residues in the CDR3. Trimming cost V 5 bases and J 0 bases, with 11 bases left between them.

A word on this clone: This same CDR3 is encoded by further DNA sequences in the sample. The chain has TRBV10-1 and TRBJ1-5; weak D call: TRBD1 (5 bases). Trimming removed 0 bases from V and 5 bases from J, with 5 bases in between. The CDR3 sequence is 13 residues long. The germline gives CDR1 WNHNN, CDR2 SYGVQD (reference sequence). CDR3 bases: TGCGCCAGCAGTGAGTCAGGGGATCAGCCCCAGCATTTT. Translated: CASSESGDQPQHF.

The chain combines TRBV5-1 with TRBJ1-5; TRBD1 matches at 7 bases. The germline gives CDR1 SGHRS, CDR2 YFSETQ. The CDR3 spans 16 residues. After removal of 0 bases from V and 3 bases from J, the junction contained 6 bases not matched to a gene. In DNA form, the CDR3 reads TGCGCCAGCAGCTTGGAAGGGGGCCGAGACAATCAGCCCCAGCATTTT. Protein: CASSLEGGRDNQPQHF. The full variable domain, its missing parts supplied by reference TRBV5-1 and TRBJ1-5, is KAGVTQTPRYLIKTRGQQVTLSCSPISGHRSVSWYQQTPGQGLQFLFEYFSETQRNKGNFPGRFSGRQFSNSRSEMNVSTLELGDSALYLCASSLEGGRDNQPQHFGDGTRLSIL.

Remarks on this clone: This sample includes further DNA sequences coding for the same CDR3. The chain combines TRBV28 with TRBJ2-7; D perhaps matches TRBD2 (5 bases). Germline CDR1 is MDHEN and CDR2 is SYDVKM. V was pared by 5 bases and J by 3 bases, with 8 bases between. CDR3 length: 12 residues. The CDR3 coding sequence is TGTGCCAGCAGTCTCGGGATCTACGAGCAGTACTTC. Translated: CASSLGIYEQYF.

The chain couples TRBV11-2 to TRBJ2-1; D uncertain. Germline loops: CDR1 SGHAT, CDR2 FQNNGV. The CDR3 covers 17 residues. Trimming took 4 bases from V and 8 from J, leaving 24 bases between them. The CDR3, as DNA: TGTGCCAGCAGCTCCGTAATGACCCTGAGTTTTCGGGATGAGCAGTTCTTC. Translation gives CASSSVMTLSFRDEQFF.

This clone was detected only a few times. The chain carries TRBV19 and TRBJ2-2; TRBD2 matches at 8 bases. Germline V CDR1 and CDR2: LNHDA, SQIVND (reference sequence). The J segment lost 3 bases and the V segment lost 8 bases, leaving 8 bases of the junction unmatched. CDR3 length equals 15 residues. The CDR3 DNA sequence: TGTGCCAGTGGGCGACGGGAGGGAGACACCGGGGAGCTGTTTTTT. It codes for CASGRREGDTGELFF.

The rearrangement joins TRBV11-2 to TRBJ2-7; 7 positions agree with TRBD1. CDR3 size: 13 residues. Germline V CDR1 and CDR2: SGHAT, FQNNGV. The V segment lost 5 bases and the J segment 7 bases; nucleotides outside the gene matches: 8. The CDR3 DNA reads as TGTGCCAGCAGCGTGGGACAGTCGGGAGAGCAGTACTTC. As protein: CASSVGQSGEQYF.

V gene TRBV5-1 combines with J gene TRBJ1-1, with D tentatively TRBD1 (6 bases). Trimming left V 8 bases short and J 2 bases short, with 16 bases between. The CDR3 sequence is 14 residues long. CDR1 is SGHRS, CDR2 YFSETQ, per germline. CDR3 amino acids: CASALDRQNTEAFF. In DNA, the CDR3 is TGCGCCAGTGCTCTGGACAGACAAAACACTGAAGCTTTCTTT.

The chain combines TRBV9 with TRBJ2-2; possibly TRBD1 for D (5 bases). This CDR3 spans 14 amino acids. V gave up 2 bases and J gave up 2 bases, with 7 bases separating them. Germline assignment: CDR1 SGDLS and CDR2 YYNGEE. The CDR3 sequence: CASSVDSNTGELFF. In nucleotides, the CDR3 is TGTGCCAGCAGCGTCGACAGTAACACCGGGGAGCTGTTTTTT.

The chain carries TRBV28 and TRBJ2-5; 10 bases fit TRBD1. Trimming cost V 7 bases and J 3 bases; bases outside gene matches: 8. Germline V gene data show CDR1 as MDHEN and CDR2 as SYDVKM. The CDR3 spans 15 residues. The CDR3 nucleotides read TGTGCCAGCACCCACTACGGGACAGGGGAAGAGACCCAGTACTTC. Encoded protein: CASTHYGTGEETQYF.

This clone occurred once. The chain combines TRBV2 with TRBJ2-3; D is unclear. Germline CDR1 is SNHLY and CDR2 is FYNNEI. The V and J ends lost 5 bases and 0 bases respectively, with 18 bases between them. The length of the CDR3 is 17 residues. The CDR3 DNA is TGTGCCAGCAGTATCCGAAGAGCCACTAAGAGCACAGATACGCAGTATTTT. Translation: CASSIRRATKSTDTQYF.

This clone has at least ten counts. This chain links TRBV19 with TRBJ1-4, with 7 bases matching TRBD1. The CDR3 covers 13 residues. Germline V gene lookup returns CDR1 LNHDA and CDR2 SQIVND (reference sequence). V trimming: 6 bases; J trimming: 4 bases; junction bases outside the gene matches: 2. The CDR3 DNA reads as TGTGCCAGTAGAGGGACAGATAATGAAAAACTGTTTTTT. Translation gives CASRGTDNEKLFF.

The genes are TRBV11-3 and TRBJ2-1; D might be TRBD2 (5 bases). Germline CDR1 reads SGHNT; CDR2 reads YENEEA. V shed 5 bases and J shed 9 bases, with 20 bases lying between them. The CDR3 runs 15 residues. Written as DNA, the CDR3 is TGTGCCAGCAGCGCCGGAGGAGTAGCAATAACTGAGCAGTTCTTC. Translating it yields CASSAGGVAITEQFF.

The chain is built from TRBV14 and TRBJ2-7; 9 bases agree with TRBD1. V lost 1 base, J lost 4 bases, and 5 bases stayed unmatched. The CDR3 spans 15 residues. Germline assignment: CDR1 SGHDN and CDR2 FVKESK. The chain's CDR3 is CASSQGGQGWYEQYF. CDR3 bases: TGTGCCAGCAGCCAAGGGGGACAGGGTTGGTACGAGCAGTACTTC.

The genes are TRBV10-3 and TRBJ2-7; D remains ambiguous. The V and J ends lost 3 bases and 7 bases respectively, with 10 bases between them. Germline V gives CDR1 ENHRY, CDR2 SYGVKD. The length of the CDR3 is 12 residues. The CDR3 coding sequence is TGTGCCATCAGTGATAACGGTATTGAGCAGTACTTC. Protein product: CAISDNGIEQYF.

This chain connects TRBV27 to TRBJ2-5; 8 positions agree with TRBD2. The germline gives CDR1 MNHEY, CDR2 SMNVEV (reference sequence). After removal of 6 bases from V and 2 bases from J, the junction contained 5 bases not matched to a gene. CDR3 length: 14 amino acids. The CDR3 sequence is CASRLAEIQETQYF. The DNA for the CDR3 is TGTGCCAGCAGACTAGCGGAAATACAAGAGACCCAGTACTTC.

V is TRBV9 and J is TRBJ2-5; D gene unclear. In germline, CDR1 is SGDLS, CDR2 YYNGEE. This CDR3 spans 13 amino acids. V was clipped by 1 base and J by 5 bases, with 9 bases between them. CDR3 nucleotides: TGTGCCAGCAGCGTAAATTTTGAGGAGACCCAGTACTTC. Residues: CASSVNFEETQYF. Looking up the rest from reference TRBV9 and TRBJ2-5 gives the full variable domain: DSGVTQTPKHLITATGQRVTLRCSPRSGDLSVYWYQQSLDQGLQFLIQYYNGEERAKGNILERFSAQQFPDLHSELNLSSLELGDSALYFCASSVNFEETQYFGPGTRLLVL.

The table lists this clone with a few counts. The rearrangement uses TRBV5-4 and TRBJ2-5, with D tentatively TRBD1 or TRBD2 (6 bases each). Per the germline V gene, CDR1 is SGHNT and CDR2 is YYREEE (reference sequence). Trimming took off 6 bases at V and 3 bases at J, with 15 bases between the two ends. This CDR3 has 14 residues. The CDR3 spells CASKGGSVEETQYF. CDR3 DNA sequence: TGTGCCAGCAAGGGGGGTAGCGTAGAAGAGACCCAGTACTTC.

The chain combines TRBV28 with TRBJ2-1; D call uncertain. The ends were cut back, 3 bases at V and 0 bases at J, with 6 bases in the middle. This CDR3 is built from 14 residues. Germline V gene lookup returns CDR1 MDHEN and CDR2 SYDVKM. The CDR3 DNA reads TGTGCCAGCAGTTTGGGGTTCTCCTACAATGAGCAGTTCTTC. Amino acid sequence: CASSLGFSYNEQFF.

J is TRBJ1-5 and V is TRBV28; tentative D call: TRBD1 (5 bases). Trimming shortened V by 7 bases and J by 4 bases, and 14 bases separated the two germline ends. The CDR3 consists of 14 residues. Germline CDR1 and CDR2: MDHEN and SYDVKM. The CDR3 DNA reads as TGTGCCAGCAAGACGGGACGGCAGAATCAGCCCCAGCATTTT. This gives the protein CASKTGRQNQPQHF. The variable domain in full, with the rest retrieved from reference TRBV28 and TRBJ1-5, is DVKVTQSSRYLVKRTGEKVFLECVQDMDHENMFWYRQDPGLGLRLIYFSYDVKMKEKGDIPEGYSVSREKKERFSLILESASTNQTSMYLCASKTGRQNQPQHFGDGTRLSIL.

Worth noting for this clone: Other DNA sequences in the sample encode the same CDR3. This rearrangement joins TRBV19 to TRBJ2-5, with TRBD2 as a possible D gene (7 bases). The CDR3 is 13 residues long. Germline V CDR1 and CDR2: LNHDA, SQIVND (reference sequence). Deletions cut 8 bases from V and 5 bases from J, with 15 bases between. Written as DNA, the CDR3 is TGTGCCAGTTCTAGGGGGGGTGGTGAGACCCAGTACTTC. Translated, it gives CASSRGGGETQYF.

CDR3 in DNA: TGTGCCAGTAGTATTTTTGGAGGGGGCGGCACTGAAGCTTTCTTT. Translation: CASSIFGGGGTEAFF. This chain connects TRBV19 to TRBJ1-1, with TRBD1 matching 7 bases. V was pared by 3 bases and J by 4 bases, with 8 bases of the junction left unmatched. In germline, CDR1 is LNHDA, CDR2 SQIVND (reference sequence). CDR3 size: 15 residues.